These 26 T cell receptor beta chains originate from one sample sequenced in a study of Ad26.COV2.S vaccination and SARS-CoV-2 variants. The method was immunoSEQ multiplex PCR; TCRdb's version includes in-frame clones alone and lacks a portion of them. The sample includes fewer than 500,000 clones, roughly 89% of them seen just once. Described treatment: about 20 received Ad26.COV2.S at low or high dose, single or two shots; 5 received placebo; per-sample allocation not given. Sample collection was performed on day 63 after the first vaccine or placebo injection. The material was peripheral blood, obtained in a trial of Ad26.COV2.S vaccine versus placebo. These receptors were obtained from a person aged 18-60 years who received the Ad26.COV2.S COVID-19 vaccine or a placebo.

Only one count was recorded for this clone. The CDR3 bases are TGTGCCAGCAGGGAGACCGGAGGAACTAATGAAAAACTGTTTTTT. Its translation: CASRETGGTNEKLFF. The chain employs TRBV7-9 and TRBJ1-4; D is unclear. The V end was cut by 6 bases, the J end by 1 base, with 12 bases between. The CDR3 length is 15 residues. CDR1 is SEHNR, CDR2 FQNEAQ, per germline (reference sequence).

In DNA form, the CDR3 reads TGTGCCAGCAGCCAGGGACTAGCGAAGGCTCCGTACGTC. This encodes CASSQGLAKAPYV. This rearrangement joins TRBV7-8 to TRBJ2-7; TRBD2 aligns across 10 bases. Germline lookup yields CDR1 SGHVS and CDR2 FQNEAQ. There are 13 residues in the CDR3. With 5 bases clipped from V and 12 bases from J, the junction kept 10 bases outside the gene matches.

This clone was recorded only once. The chain combines TRBV5-5 with TRBJ1-1, with a tentative D call TRBD1 (5 bases). Trimming removed 4 bases at V and 5 bases at J, with 12 bases between. The CDR3 runs 13 residues. Germline V gives CDR1 SGHKS, CDR2 YYEKEE (reference sequence). For the CDR3, the DNA is TGTGCCAGCAGCCCCACGTGGGGGACTGAAGCTTTCTTT. As protein: CASSPTWGTEAFF.

The chain is built from TRBV7-9 and TRBJ1-1, with 9 bases that match TRBD1. Losses at the gene ends were 5 bases for V and 1 base for J; bases not matched to a gene: 5. Germline V lookup: CDR1 SEHNR, CDR2 FQNEAQ (reference sequence). The CDR3 extends over 15 amino acids. CDR3 region: CASSTDRGGNTEAFF. The CDR3 DNA follows: TGTGCCAGCAGCACGGACAGGGGTGGGAACACTGAAGCTTTCTTT.

V and J are TRBV28 and TRBJ1-1, with 7 bases identical to TRBD1. The CDR3 covers 14 residues. The junction had 10 bases not matched to a gene; V was cut back by 2 bases and J by 10 bases. Looked up from germline, CDR1 is MDHEN and CDR2 is SYDVKM. In DNA, the CDR3 is TGTGCCAGCAGTTTAATAACAGGGGCCGGTACAGCTTTCTTT. Translated, it gives CASSLITGAGTAFF.

The rearrangement links TRBV7-2 to TRBJ2-5; 8 bases fit TRBD2. V gave up 3 bases and J gave up 2 bases; unmatched junction bases: 5. The CDR3 length is 15 residues. The germline CDR1 and CDR2 sequences are SGHTA and FQGNSA. The CDR3 DNA reads TGTGCCAGCAGCTTCGGGGGGGCATCACAAGAGACCCAGTACTTC. Translating it yields CASSFGGASQETQYF.

The rearrangement joins TRBV5-3 to TRBJ2-2; no clear D. TRBV5-3 is sorted into the ORF group, with uncertain function. V lost 2 bases and J lost 3, with 2 bases in between. The CDR3 is made up of 12 amino acids. The CDR3 region is CARSLDTGELFF. The CDR3 DNA reads as TGTGCCAGAAGCTTAGACACCGGGGAGCTGTTTTTT.

The chain recombines TRBV4-1 with TRBJ1-1; no firm D call. The V gene's germline CDR1 is MGHRA and CDR2 YSYEKL. V shed 2 bases and J shed 7 bases, with 11 bases lying between them. This CDR3 region has 13 residues. The CDR3 protein is CASSQRQGSEAFF. The CDR3 DNA reads as TGCGCCAGCAGCCAACGGCAAGGGAGTGAAGCTTTCTTT.

This rearrangement joins TRBV19 to TRBJ1-3, with D possibly TRBD1 on 5 matching bases. Germline V gene sequence: CDR1 LNHDA, CDR2 SQIVND (reference sequence). V was pared by 3 bases and J by 4 bases, with 13 bases between. CDR3 size: 15 residues. The CDR3 sequence: CASSIRLYRGNTIYF. CDR3 bases: TGTGCCAGTAGTATTCGACTTTACAGGGGAAACACCATATATTTT.

This chain links TRBV7-3 with TRBJ1-1; D perhaps matches TRBD1 (5 bases). With 5 bases removed from V and 4 bases from J, the gap between germline ends came to 14 bases. The CDR3 loop spans 14 amino acids. Per the germline V gene, CDR1 is SGHTA and CDR2 is FQGTGA. CDR3 nucleotides: TGTGCCAGCAGCCCCCCCGGGGCTGGCACTGAAGCTTTCTTT. Amino acid sequence: CASSPPGAGTEAFF.

The chain combines TRBV4-3 with TRBJ2-5; D perhaps matches TRBD1 (6 bases). The CDR3 loop spans 12 amino acids. The ends were cut back, 4 bases at V and 7 bases at J, with 10 bases in the middle. Germline CDR1 and CDR2: LGHNA and YSLEER. CDR3 bases: TGCGCCAGCAGCCTGGGGGCCGGGACCCAGTACTTC. The encoded protein is CASSLGAGTQYF.

The chain links TRBV2 to TRBJ2-2; D is unclear. Germline-derived CDR1 and CDR2 are SNHLY and FYNNEI. Trimming pared 7 bases from V and 6 bases from J, leaving 12 bases between. The CDR3 loop spans 13 amino acids. CDR3 in DNA: TGTGCCAGCACAAGGGTTCGTCCCGGGGAGCTGTTTTTT. Translated, it gives CASTRVRPGELFF.

V gene TRBV4-2 combines with J gene TRBJ2-7; possibly TRBD1 or TRBD2 for D (6 bases each). V lost 0 bases and J lost 10, with 16 bases in between. Germline assignment: CDR1 LGHNA and CDR2 YNFKEQ. This CDR3 comprises 14 residues. CDR3 nucleotide sequence: TGTGCCAGCAGCCAAGAATTCGGGGGCAGCCTACAGTACTTC. Protein product: CASSQEFGGSLQYF.

The chain carries TRBV11-2 and TRBJ2-3; D is unresolved. The V gene lost 2 bases and the J gene lost 6 bases, with 3 bases spanning the gap. This CDR3 has 11 residues. The germline V gene has CDR1 SGHAT and CDR2 FQNNGV. The CDR3 DNA reads as TGTGCCAGCAGCTTAAGGGATACGCAGTATTTT. It codes for CASSLRDTQYF.

With respect to this clone: Compared with germline, one end of the junction differs, possibly owing to a read error. The chain employs TRBV5-1 and TRBJ1-5, with D possibly being TRBD1 (6 bases). From germline, CDR1 is SGHRS and CDR2 YFSETQ. The CDR3 runs to 15 residues. As DNA, the CDR3 is TGCGCCAGCAGCGCTGGCCCGGCAGGGGATCACCCCCAGCATTTT. It is translated as CASSAGPAGDHPQHF.

The chain couples TRBV5-1 to TRBJ1-3; TRBD1 might be the D (6 bases). This CDR3 is built from 17 residues. Germline V gives CDR1 SGHRS, CDR2 YFSETQ. V dropped 0 bases and J dropped 0 bases, with 13 bases sitting between them. CDR3 amino acids: CASSLAGQRSSGNTIYF. CDR3 nucleotide sequence: TGCGCCAGCAGCTTGGCGGGACAAAGAAGCTCTGGAAACACCATATATTTT.

The chain carries TRBV7-2 and TRBJ1-5, with D perhaps matching TRBD1 (5 bases). This CDR3 has 15 amino acids. Germline values: CDR1 SGHTA, CDR2 FQGNSA. V lost 5 bases and J 2 bases, leaving 13 bases between the germline ends. The DNA for the CDR3 is TGTGCCAGCAGCGCCCTTTTAGGGGGCAATCAGCCCCAGCATTTT. Translated, it gives CASSALLGGNQPQHF.

The chain is built from TRBV5-1 and TRBJ1-1, with D perhaps matching TRBD1 (6 bases). V lost 0 bases to trimming and J lost 4 bases, with 19 bases between them. This CDR3 comprises 17 residues. Germline CDR1 reads SGHRS; CDR2 reads YFSETQ. Here the CDR3 DNA reads TGCGCCAGCAGCTTGGCCTTGGACAGTCGGGGAGGCACTGAAGCTTTCTTT. The encoded protein is CASSLALDSRGGTEAFF.

The chain uses TRBV29-1 and TRBJ2-1; 10 bases fit TRBD2. Germline-derived CDR1 and CDR2 are SQVTM and ANQGSEA. There are 14 residues in the CDR3. Unmatched junction bases numbered 9, after V lost 5 bases and J lost 8 bases. CDR3 amino acids: CSVKAGGPIDEQFF. The DNA for the CDR3 is TGCAGCGTTAAAGCGGGAGGGCCGATCGATGAGCAGTTCTTC.

The chain links TRBV12-2 to TRBJ1-5; the table's D gene call, TRBD1, was not cross checked with the DNA. TRBV12-2 is marked as a pseudogene. CDR3 length equals 16 residues. CDR3 region: CASRAPPRGSNQPQHF. The DNA for the CDR3 is TGTGCAAGTCGCGCCCCCCCCAGGGGAAGCAATCAGCCCCAGCATTTT.

This chain links TRBV29-1 with TRBJ1-4, with 8 bases identical to TRBD1. CDR1 and CDR2 from the germline V gene are SQVTM and ANQGSEA. The CDR3 has 13 residues. The junction had 9 bases not matched to a gene; V was cut back by 7 bases and J by 8 bases. CDR3 in DNA: TGCAGCGCCGGGGGACAGGCGGGGGAAAAACTGTTTTTT. Translation gives CSAGGQAGEKLFF.

The genes are TRBV7-2 and TRBJ1-5; the D is unclear. This CDR3 has 15 residues. V lost 6 bases and J 4 bases, leaving 16 bases between the germline ends. Per the germline V gene, CDR1 is SGHTA and CDR2 is FQGNSA. The CDR3 sequence: CASSQGSGYNQPQHF. The CDR3 DNA reads TGTGCCAGCAGTCAAGGGTCCGGGTATAATCAGCCCCAGCATTTT.

This clone was counted a single time. The chain employs TRBV3-1 (or the pseudogene TRBV3-2) and TRBJ2-3; 8 bases are a match to TRBD2. Germline V gene lookup returns CDR1 LGHDT and CDR2 YNNKEL (reference sequence). Unmatched junction bases numbered 12, after V lost 6 bases and J lost 7 bases. This CDR3 has 15 amino acids. This CDR3 reads CASSPGERGWNTQYF. The CDR3 coding sequence is TGTGCCAGCAGTCCCGGGGAGCGGGGGTGGAATACGCAGTATTTT.

The chain has TRBV3-1 (or the pseudogene TRBV3-2) and TRBJ2-5; D is possibly TRBD1 or TRBD2 (5 bases each). The CDR3 has 13 residues. V was cut by 2 bases and J by 4 bases, with 8 bases left in between. CDR1 is LGHDT, CDR2 YNNKEL, per germline (reference sequence). In DNA, the CDR3 is TGTGCCAGCAGCCAATCAGGGACAGAGACCCAGTACTTC. Translated: CASSQSGTETQYF.

V usage is TRBV28 and J usage is TRBJ1-2, with TRBD1 matching over 7 bases. With V trimmed by 6 bases and J by 3 bases, 13 bases remained unmatched. CDR3 length: 16 residues. CDR1 is MDHEN, CDR2 SYDVKM, per germline. The CDR3 nucleotides are TGTGCCAGCAGCTCCCAGGGGGGTCAAACGGACTATGGCTACACCTTC. Amino acid sequence: CASSSQGGQTDYGYTF.

The chain has TRBV13 and TRBJ1-4; TRBD1 matches 7 bases. Germline loops: CDR1 PRHDT, CDR2 FYEKMQ (reference sequence). The CDR3 extends over 15 amino acids. The trim removed 5 bases at V and 8 bases at J, leaving 11 bases unmatched. CDR3 nucleotide sequence: TGTGCCAGCAGCCACAGACAGGGAGGGAGGGAAAAACTGTTTTTT. The encoded protein is CASSHRQGGREKLFF. Variable domain in full (rest from reference TRBV13 and TRBJ1-4): AAGVIQSPRHLIKEKRETATLKCYPIPRHDTVYWYQQGPGQDPQFLISFYEKMQSDKGSIPDRFSAQQFSDYHSELNMSSLELGDSALYFCASSHRQGGREKLFFGSGTQLSVL.